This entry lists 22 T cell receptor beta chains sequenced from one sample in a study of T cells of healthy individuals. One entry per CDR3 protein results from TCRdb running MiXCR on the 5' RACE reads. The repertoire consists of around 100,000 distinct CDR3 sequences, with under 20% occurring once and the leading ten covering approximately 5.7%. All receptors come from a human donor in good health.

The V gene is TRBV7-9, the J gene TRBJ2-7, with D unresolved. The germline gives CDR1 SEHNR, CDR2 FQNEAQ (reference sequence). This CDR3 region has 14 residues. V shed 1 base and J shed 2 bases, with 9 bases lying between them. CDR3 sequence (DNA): TGTGCCAGCAGCTTAGGCACCACGCCCTACGAGCAGTACTTC. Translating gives CASSLGTTPYEQYF.

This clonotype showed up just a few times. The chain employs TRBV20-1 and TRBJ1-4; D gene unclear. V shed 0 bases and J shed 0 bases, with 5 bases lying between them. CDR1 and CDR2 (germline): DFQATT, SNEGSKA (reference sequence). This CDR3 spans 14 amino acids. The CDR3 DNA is TGCAGTGCTAGAGAGGTGACAACTAATGAAAAACTGTTTTTT. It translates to CSAREVTTNEKLFF.

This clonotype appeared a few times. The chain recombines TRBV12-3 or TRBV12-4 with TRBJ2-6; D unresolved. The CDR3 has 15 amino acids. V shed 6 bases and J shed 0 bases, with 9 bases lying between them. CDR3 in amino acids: CASSPEYSGANVLTF. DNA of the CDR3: TGTGCCAGCAGCCCAGAGTACTCTGGGGCCAACGTCCTGACTTTC.

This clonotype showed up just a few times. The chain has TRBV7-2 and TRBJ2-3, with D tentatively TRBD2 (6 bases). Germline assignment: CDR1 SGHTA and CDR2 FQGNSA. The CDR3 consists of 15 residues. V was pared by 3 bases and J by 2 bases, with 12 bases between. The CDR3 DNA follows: TGTGCCAGCAGCTTGTTGGGGGAGGACACAGATACGCAGTATTTT. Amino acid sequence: CASSLLGEDTDTQYF. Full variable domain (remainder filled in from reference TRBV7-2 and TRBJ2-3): GAGVSQSPSNKVTEKGKDVELRCDPISGHTALYWYRQSLGQGLEFLIYFQGNSAPDKSGLPSDRFSAERTGGSVSTLTIQRTQQEDSAVYLCASSLLGEDTDTQYFGPGTRLTVL.

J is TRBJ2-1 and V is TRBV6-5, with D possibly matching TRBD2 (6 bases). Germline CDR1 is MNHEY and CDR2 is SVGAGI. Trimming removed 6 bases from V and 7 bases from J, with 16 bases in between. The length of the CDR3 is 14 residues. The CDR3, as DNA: TGTGCCAGCAGCGCAGGGTGGCGGGGTAATGAGCAGTTCTTC. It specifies CASSAGWRGNEQFF.

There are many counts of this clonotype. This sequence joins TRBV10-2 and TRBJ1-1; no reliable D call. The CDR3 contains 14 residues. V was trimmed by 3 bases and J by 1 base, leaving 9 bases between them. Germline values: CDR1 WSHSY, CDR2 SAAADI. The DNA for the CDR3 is TGCGCCAGCAGTGAATCGGCGGGGAACACTGAAGCTTTCTTT. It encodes CASSESAGNTEAFF.

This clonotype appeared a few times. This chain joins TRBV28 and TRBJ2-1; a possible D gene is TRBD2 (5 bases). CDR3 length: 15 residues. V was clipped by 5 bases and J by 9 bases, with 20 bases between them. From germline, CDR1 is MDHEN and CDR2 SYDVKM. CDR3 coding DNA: TGTGCCAGCAGTCCCCTCCGGGGTAGGAGGATTGAGCAGTTCTTC. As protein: CASSPLRGRRIEQFF.

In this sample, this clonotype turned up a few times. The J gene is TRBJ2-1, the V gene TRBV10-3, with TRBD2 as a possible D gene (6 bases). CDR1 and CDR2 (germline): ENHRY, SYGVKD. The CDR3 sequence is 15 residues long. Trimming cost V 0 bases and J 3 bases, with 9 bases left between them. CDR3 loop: CAISESLADYNEQFF. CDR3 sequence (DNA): TGTGCCATCAGTGAGTCTTTAGCGGACTACAATGAGCAGTTCTTC.

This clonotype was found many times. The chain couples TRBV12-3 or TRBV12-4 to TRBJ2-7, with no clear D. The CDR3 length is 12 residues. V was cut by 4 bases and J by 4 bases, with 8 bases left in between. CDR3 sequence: CASSSMSYEQYF. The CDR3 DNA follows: TGTGCCAGCAGTTCGATGTCTTACGAGCAGTACTTC.

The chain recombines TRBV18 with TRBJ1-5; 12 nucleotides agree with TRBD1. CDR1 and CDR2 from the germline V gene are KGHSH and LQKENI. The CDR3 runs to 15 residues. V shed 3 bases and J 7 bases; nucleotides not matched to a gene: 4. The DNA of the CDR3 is TGTGCCAGCTCACCGGGACAGGGGGCCGGCCAGCCCCAGCATTTT. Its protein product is CASSPGQGAGQPQHF.

CDR3 DNA sequence: TGCAGTGCTAGAGCCCCCGGCCGAGGCTCCTACGAGCAGTACTTC. This encodes CSARAPGRGSYEQYF. The chain recombines TRBV20-1 with TRBJ2-7; D not resolved. Germline V gene sequence: CDR1 DFQATT, CDR2 SNEGSKA (reference sequence). The CDR3 is made up of 15 amino acids. V shed 1 base and J shed 0 bases, with 13 bases lying between them.

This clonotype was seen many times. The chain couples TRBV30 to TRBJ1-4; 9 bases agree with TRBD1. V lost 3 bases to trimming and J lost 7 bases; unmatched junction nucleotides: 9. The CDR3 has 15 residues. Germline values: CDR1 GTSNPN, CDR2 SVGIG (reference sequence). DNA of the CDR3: TGTGCCTGGAGGGATTCCGGGACAGGGCCTGAAAAACTGTTTTTT. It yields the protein CAWRDSGTGPEKLFF.

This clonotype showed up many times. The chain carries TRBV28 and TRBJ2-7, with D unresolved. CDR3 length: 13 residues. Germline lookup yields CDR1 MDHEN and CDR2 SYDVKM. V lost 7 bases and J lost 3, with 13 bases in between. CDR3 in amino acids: CASTADRSYEQYF. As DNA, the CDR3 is TGTGCCAGCACCGCCGACCGCAGCTACGAGCAGTACTTC. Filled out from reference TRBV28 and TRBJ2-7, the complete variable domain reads DVKVTQSSRYLVKRTGEKVFLECVQDMDHENMFWYRQDPGLGLRLIYFSYDVKMKEKGDIPEGYSVSREKKERFSLILESASTNQTSMYLCASTADRSYEQYFGPGTRLTVT.

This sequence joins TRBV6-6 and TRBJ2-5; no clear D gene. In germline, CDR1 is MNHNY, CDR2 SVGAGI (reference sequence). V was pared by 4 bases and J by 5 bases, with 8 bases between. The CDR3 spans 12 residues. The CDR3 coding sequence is TGTGCCAGCAGTTTTGGGTACGAGACCCAGTACTTC. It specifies CASSFGYETQYF.

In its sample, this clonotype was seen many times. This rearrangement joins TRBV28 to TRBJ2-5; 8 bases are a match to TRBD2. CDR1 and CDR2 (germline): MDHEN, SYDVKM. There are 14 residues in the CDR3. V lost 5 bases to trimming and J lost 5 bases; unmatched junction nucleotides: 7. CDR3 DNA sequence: TGTGCCAGCAGTCGACGGGGGGGCGCTGAGACCCAGTACTTC. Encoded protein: CASSRRGGAETQYF.

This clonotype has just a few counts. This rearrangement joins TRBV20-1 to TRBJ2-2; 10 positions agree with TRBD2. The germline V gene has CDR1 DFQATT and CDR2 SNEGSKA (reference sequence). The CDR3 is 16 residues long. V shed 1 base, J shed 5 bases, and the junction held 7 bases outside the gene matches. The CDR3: CSARGLAGPRTGELFF. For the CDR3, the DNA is TGCAGTGCTAGAGGACTAGCGGGCCCACGGACCGGGGAGCTGTTTTTT.

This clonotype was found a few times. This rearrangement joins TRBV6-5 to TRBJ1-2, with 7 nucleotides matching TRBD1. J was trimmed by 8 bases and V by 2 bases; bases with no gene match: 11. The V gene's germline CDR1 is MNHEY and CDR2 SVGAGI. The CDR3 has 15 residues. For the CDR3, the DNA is TGTGCCAGCAGTTACCAGGGACAGCCCGGGGTGGGCTACACCTTC. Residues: CASSYQGQPGVGYTF.

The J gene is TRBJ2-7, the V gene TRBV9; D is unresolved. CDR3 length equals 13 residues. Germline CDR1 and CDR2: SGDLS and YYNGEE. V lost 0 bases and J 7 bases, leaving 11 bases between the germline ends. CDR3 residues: CASSVESATEQYF. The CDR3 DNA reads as TGTGCCAGCAGCGTAGAGTCTGCTACGGAGCAGTACTTC.

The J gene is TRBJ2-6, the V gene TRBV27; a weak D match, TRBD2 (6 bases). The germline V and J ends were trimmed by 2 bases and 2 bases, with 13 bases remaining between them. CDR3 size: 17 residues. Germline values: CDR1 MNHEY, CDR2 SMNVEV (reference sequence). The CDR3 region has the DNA TGTGCCAGCAGTTTAAGCCATCCGGGGGCTGGGGCCAACGTCCTGACTTTC. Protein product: CASSLSHPGAGANVLTF.

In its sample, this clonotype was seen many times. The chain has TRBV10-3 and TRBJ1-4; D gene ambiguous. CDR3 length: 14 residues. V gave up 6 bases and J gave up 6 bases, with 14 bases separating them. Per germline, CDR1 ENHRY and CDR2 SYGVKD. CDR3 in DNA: TGTGCCATCAGGCGAGGTCCGGCGGATGAAAAACTGTTTTTT. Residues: CAIRRGPADEKLFF.

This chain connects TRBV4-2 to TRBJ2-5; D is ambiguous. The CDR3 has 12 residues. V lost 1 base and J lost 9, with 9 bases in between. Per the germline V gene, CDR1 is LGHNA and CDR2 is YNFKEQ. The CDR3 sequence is CASSQGSDAQYF. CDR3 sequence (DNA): TGTGCCAGCAGCCAAGGGTCCGATGCCCAGTACTTC.

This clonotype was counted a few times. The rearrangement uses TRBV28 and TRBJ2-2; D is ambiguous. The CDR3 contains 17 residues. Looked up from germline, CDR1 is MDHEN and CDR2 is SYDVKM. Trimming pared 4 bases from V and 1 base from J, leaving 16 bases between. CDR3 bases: TGTGCCAGCAGTTCCGTCCGCCAAACACGGAACACCGGGGAGCTGTTTTTT. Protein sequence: CASSSVRQTRNTGELFF.